The rows below give T cell receptor beta chains drawn from one sample of a study of blood T cell repertoires in COVID-19. Sequenced by immunoSEQ multiplex PCR; TCRdb stores in-frame clones only, minus some. This table holds about 90,000 clones, around 94% found once. What was sequenced was peripheral blood. The source of these receptors is an older woman with active COVID-19. Each CDR3 is given with its conserved first and last residue. D genes are given only for firm matches. Clone size is given for some rows only: seen once, a few or many times, or a class if the clone is expanded.

>TRBV7-9|TRBJ1-2|-|-
CASSLKTGWSDGYTF
TGTGCCAGCAGCTTAAAGACAGGCTGGTCCGATGGCTACACCTTC
>TRBV6-7|TRBJ2-7|-|-
CASSYSNSAGPLYEQYF
TGTGCCAGCAGTTACTCCAACTCGGCGGGACCTCTCTACGAGCAGTACTTC
>TRBV28|TRBJ2-1|TRBD2|-
CASSSSSGGIWNEQFF
TGTGCCAGCAGTTCCTCTAGCGGGGGGATTTGGAATGAGCAGTTCTTC
>TRBV3-1/TRBV3-2|TRBJ1-5|TRBD1|-
CAGGDRVSNQPQHF
TGTGCCGGGGGGGACAGGGTGAGCAATCAGCCCCAGCATTTT
>TRBV28|TRBJ1-3|-|-
CASTGGGGNTIYF
TGTGCCAGTACCGGGGGGGGCGGAAACACCATATATTTT
>TRBV5-4|TRBJ1-2|TRBD1|-
CASRSRDRGANYGYTF
TGTGCCAGCAGAAGCCGGGACAGGGGGGCTAACTATGGCTACACCTTC
>TRBV29-1|TRBJ1-2|-|-
CSVERTVNGYTF
TGCAGCGTTGAAAGGACAGTCAATGGCTACACCTTC
>TRBV4-3|TRBJ2-7|TRBD2|-
CASSQDPPGLAGPYEQYF
TGCGCCAGCAGCCAAGATCCTCCCGGACTAGCGGGTCCCTACGAGCAGTACTTC
>TRBV21-1|TRBJ1-2|-|-
CASSKGGGNYGYTF
TGTGCCAGCAGCAAAGGTGGAGGGAACTATGGCTACACCTTC
>TRBV7-9|TRBJ1-2|TRBD1|-
CASSAGTGPYGYTF
TGTGCCAGCAGCGCCGGGACAGGACCTTATGGCTACACCTTC
>TRBV6-6|TRBJ2-5|TRBD1|-
CASSLWDRGQQETQYF
TGTGCCAGCAGTCTCTGGGACAGGGGGCAGCAAGAGACCCAGTACTTC
>TRBV4-3|TRBJ1-2|TRBD1|-
CASSRLGTGAYGYTF
TGCGCCAGCAGCCGTTTGGGTACAGGGGCCTATGGCTACACCTTC
>TRBV6-6|TRBJ2-1|-|-
CASSYSSHEQFF
TGTGCCAGCAGTTACTCCAGTCATGAGCAGTTCTTC
>TRBV12-3/TRBV12-4|TRBJ2-1|-|-
CASSLGTLQFF
TGTGCCAGCAGTTTGGGGACACTGCAGTTCTTC
>TRBV28|TRBJ2-7|-|-
CASSLSRGGYEQYF
TGTGCCAGCAGTTTATCCAGGGGCGGCTACGAGCAGTACTTC
>TRBV7-2|TRBJ2-1|TRBD2|-
CASSLGSGGSSYNEQFF
TGTGCCAGCAGCCTTGGTAGCGGGGGGAGCTCCTACAATGAGCAGTTCTTC
>TRBV7-2|TRBJ2-5|TRBD1|-
CASSLGGQGGETQYF
TGTGCCAGCAGCTTAGGAGGACAGGGGGGGGAGACCCAGTACTTC
>TRBV28|TRBJ1-2|-|-
CASRGGEQGSYGYTF
TGTGCCAGCCGGGGGGGGGAACAGGGTAGCTATGGCTACACCTTC
>TRBV11-3|TRBJ1-6|-|-
CASSFSIYNSPLHF
TGTGCCAGCAGCTTTTCCATCTATAATTCACCCCTCCACTTT
>TRBV13|TRBJ2-1|TRBD2|-
CASSLVAGGRNEQFF
TGTGCCAGCAGCTTAGTGGCGGGAGGCAGGAATGAGCAGTTCTTC
>TRBV24-1|TRBJ2-1|TRBD1|-
CATSDPDRDRYNEQFF
TGTGCCACCAGTGATCCCGACAGGGATAGGTACAATGAGCAGTTCTTC
>TRBV5-1|TRBJ2-6|-|-
CASSLTGTLSGANVLTF
TGCGCCAGCAGCTTGACAGGGACCCTCTCTGGGGCCAACGTCCTGACTTTC
>TRBV24-1|TRBJ2-1|-|-
CATSDWGVLTYNEQFF
TGTGCCACCAGTGATTGGGGAGTGCTCACCTACAATGAGCAGTTCTTC
>TRBV28|TRBJ2-1|TRBD2|-
CASSSYTSGGSVNNEQFF
TGTGCCAGCAGTTCATATACTAGCGGGGGCTCCGTCAACAATGAGCAGTTCTTC
>TRBV2|TRBJ2-2|-|-
CASSSTTGELFF
TGTGCCAGCAGCAGTACGACCGGGGAGCTGTTTTTT
>TRBV4-1|TRBJ2-3|-|-
CASSQEAPGTDTQYF
TGCGCCAGCAGCCAAGAAGCGCCCGGGACAGATACGCAGTATTTT
>TRBV6-2/TRBV6-3|TRBJ1-2|TRBD1|once
CASSTPTGAYGYTF
TGTGCCAGCAGTACTCCGACAGGGGCCTATGGCTACACCTTC
>TRBV11-2|TRBJ2-3|TRBD1|-
CASSLGTGVITDTQYF
TGTGCCAGCAGCTTAGGGACAGGAGTTATAACAGATACGCAGTATTTT
>TRBV11-1|TRBJ2-1|TRBD2|once
CASSPRLAGNNEQFF
TGTGCCAGCAGCCCTCGTCTAGCGGGCAACAATGAGCAGTTCTTC
>TRBV28|TRBJ1-2|TRBD1|-
CASSPVDRGPGYTF
TGTGCCAGCAGTCCGGTGGACAGGGGTCCTGGCTACACCTTC
>TRBV6-6|TRBJ1-1|-|-
CASRRGSEAFF
TGTGCCAGCAGGAGGGGGAGTGAAGCTTTCTTT
>TRBV7-8|TRBJ2-5|-|-
CASSQQKGLGKETQYF
TGTGCCAGCAGCCAACAAAAGGGGTTGGGGAAAGAGACCCAGTACTTC
>TRBV15|TRBJ2-7|TRBD1|-
CATSRDRGQLYEQYF
TGTGCCACCAGCAGAGATCGGGGACAGCTCTACGAGCAGTACTTC
>TRBV5-1|TRBJ2-1|TRBD2|-
CASSPVSGGADEQFF
TGCGCCAGCAGTCCGGTTAGCGGGGGGGCCGATGAGCAGTTCTTC
>TRBV2|TRBJ1-5|-|-
CASSPGVQPQHF
TGTGCCAGCAGCCCAGGGGTTCAGCCCCAGCATTTT
>TRBV9|TRBJ2-3|-|-
CASSASTSLDTQYF
TGTGCCAGCAGCGCAAGTACTAGTCTAGATACGCAGTATTTT
>TRBV29-1|TRBJ2-1|-|few
CSVDQGTSYNEQFF
TGCAGCGTTGACCAGGGGACCTCCTACAATGAGCAGTTCTTC
>TRBV6-6|TRBJ2-7|TRBD2|-
CASSQGTSGNYEQYF
TGTGCCAGCAGCCAAGGGACTAGCGGCAACTACGAGCAGTACTTC
>TRBV27|TRBJ2-7|-|once
CASHSIRSYEQYF
TGTGCCAGCCACTCTATTCGGTCCTACGAGCAGTACTTC
>TRBV3-1/TRBV3-2|TRBJ2-7|-|-
CASSQGGVSYEQYF
TGTGCCAGCAGCCAAGGGGGGGTTTCCTACGAGCAGTACTTC
>TRBV25-1|TRBJ2-1|-|-
CASSAAGPYNEQFF
TGTGCCAGCAGTGCGGCGGGACCCTACAATGAGCAGTTCTTC
>TRBV11-2|TRBJ2-3|TRBD2|-
CASSHTSGSDTQYF
TGTGCCAGCAGCCACACTAGCGGCTCAGATACGCAGTATTTT
>TRBV7-8|TRBJ2-5|-|-
CASSGTGFGGGTQYF
TGTGCCAGCAGCGGAACAGGGTTTGGGGGGGGGACCCAGTACTTC
>TRBV28|TRBJ2-3|-|-
CASSLRLASTDTQYF
TGTGCCAGCAGTTTGAGGCTAGCCAGCACAGATACGCAGTATTTT
>TRBV5-1|TRBJ2-5|-|-
CASSRGTFEGETQYF
TGCGCCAGCAGCCGGGGGACTTTTGAGGGGGAGACCCAGTACTTC
>TRBV21-1|TRBJ1-2|-|-
CASSSDRDRAYYGYTF
TGTGCCAGCAGCAGCGACCGGGACAGGGCGTACTATGGCTACACCTTC
>TRBV5-5|TRBJ2-2|TRBD1|-
CASSLAGTGNTGELFF
TGTGCCAGCAGCTTGGCCGGGACAGGGAACACCGGGGAGCTGTTTTTT
>TRBV5-1|TRBJ1-1|-|few
CASSLVSGVVTEAFF
TGCGCCAGCAGCTTGGTTTCGGGGGTGGTCACTGAAGCTTTCTTT
>TRBV14|TRBJ1-6|-|once
CASSQVIRNSPLHF
TGTGCCAGCAGCCAAGTCATTCGGAATTCACCCCTCCACTTT
>TRBV6-5|TRBJ2-7|-|-
CASSYKGHFYEQYF
TGTGCCAGCAGTTACAAGGGACACTTCTACGAGCAGTACTTC
>TRBV5-4|TRBJ2-7|TRBD2|-
CASSNRLAGGNSYEQYF
TGTGCCAGCAGCAACAGATTAGCGGGGGGAAACTCCTACGAGCAGTACTTC
>TRBV7-2|TRBJ1-5|-|-
CASTPRGSNQPQHF
TGTGCCAGCACCCCGCGAGGTAGCAATCAGCCCCAGCATTTT
>TRBV5-5|TRBJ1-1|-|once
CASSFGQNTEAFF
TGTGCCAGCAGCTTCGGACAGAACACTGAAGCTTTCTTT
>TRBV5-1|TRBJ2-7|TRBD1|-
CASSDTGGVNEQYF
TGCGCCAGCAGCGACACAGGGGGAGTCAACGAGCAGTACTTC
>TRBV3-1/TRBV3-2|TRBJ1-4|-|-
CASSQGDTSQEKLFF
TGTGCCAGCAGCCAAGGGGACACCTCCCAGGAAAAACTGTTTTTT
>TRBV12-3/TRBV12-4|TRBJ2-1|-|-
CASSRTYNEQFF
TGTGCCAGCAGCCGTACCTACAATGAGCAGTTCTTC
>TRBV2|TRBJ1-2|-|medium-sized
CASSENRVLYGYTF
TGTGCCAGCAGTGAAAACCGGGTTCTCTATGGCTACACCTTC
>TRBV28|TRBJ2-7|TRBD1|-
CASSNPGQGFTYEQYF
TGTGCCAGCTCTAACCCGGGACAGGGTTTTACCTACGAGCAGTACTTC
>TRBV28|TRBJ1-1|-|-
CASIDPRGGRTFF
TGTGCCAGCATTGACCCGAGGGGGGGGAGGACTTTCTTT